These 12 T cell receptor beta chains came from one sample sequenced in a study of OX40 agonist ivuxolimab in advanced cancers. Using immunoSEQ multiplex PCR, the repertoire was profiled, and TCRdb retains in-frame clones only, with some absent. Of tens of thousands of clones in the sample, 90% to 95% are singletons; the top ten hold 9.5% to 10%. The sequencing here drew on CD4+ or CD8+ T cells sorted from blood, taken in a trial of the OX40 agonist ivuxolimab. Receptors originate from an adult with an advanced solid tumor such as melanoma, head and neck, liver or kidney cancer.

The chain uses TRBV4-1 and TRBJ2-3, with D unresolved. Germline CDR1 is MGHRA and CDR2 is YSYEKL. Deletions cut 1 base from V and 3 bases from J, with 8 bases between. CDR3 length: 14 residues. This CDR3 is CASSQVIETDTQYF. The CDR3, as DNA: TGCGCCAGCAGCCAAGTAATAGAGACAGATACGCAGTATTTT.

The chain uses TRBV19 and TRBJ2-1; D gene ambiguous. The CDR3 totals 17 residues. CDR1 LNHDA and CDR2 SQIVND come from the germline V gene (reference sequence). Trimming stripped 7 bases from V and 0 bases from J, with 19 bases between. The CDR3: CASTFAAPPTSYNEQFF. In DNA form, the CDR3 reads TGTGCCAGTACTTTTGCGGCGCCCCCAACCTCCTACAATGAGCAGTTCTTC. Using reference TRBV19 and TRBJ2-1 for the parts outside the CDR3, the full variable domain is DGGITQSPKYLFRKEGQNVTLSCEQNLNHDAMYWYRQDPGQGLRLIYYSQIVNDFQKGDIAEGYSVSREKKESFPLTVTSAQKNPTAFYLCASTFAAPPTSYNEQFFGPGTRLTVL.

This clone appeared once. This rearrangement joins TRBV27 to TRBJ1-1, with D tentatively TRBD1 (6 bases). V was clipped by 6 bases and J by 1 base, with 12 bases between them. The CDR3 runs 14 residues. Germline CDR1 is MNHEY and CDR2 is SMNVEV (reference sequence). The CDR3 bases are TGTGCCAGCAGATTTGGAGGGGGGAACACTGAAGCTTTCTTT. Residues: CASRFGGGNTEAFF.

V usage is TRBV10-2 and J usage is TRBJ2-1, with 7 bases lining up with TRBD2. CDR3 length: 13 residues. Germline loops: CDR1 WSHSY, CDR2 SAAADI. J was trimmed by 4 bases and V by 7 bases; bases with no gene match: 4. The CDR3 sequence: CASNGLVYNEQFF. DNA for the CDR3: TGCGCCAGCAATGGACTAGTTTACAATGAGCAGTTCTTC.

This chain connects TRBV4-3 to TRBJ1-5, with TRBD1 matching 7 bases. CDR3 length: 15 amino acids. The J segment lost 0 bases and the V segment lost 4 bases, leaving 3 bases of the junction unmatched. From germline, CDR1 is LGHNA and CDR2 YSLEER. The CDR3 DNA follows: TGCGCCAGCAGCCCTGACAGGGATAGCAATCAGCCCCAGCATTTT. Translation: CASSPDRDSNQPQHF.

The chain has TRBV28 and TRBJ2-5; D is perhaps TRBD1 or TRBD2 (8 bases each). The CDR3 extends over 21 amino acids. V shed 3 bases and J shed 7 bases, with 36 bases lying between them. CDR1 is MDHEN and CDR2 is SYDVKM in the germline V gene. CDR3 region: CASSFGVDRAHPGLGELTQYF. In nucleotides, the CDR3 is TGTGCCAGCAGTTTTGGGGTGGACAGGGCCCACCCGGGACTAGGGGAATTGACCCAGTACTTC.

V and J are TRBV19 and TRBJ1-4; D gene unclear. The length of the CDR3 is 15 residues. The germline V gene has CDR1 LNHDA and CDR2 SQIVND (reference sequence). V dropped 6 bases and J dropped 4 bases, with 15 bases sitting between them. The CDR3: CASSHSRQDNEKLFF. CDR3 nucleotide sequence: TGTGCCAGTAGCCATAGTCGGCAGGATAATGAAAAACTGTTTTTT.

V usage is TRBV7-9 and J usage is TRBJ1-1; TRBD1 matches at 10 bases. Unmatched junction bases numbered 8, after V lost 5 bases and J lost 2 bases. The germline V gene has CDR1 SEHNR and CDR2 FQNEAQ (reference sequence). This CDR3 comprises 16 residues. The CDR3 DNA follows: TGTGCCAGCAGCACCCGGGACAGGGGTCCTAACACTGAAGCTTTCTTT. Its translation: CASSTRDRGPNTEAFF.

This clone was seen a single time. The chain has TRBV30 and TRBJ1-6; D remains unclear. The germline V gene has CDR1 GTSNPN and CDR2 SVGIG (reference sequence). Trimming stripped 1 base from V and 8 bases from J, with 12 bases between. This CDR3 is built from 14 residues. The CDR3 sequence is CAWSGGIGDSPLHF. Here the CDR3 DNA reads TGTGCCTGGAGTGGAGGAATTGGGGATTCACCCCTCCACTTT.

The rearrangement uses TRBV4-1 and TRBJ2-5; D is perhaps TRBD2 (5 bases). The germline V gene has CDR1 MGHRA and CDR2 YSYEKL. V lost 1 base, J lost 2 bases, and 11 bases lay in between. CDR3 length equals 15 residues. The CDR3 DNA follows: TGCGCCAGCAGCCAAGTAGACCGGAGGCAAGAGACCCAGTACTTC. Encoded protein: CASSQVDRRQETQYF.

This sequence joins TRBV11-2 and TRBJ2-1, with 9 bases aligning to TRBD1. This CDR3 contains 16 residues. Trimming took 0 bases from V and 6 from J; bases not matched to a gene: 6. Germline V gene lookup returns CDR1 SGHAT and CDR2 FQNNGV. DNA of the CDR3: TGTGCCAGCAGCTTAGAGGCGCGGACAGGGGCCAATGAGCAGTTCTTC. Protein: CASSLEARTGANEQFF.

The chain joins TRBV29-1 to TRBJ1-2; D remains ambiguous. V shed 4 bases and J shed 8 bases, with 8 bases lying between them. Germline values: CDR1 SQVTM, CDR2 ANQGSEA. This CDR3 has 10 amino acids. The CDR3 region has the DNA TGCAGCGTTGTATCCTCAGGCTACACCTTC. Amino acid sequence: CSVVSSGYTF.